Following are 2 T cell receptor beta chains from one sample sequenced in a study of blood T cell repertoires in COVID-19 (dated by TCRdb to 2019 to 2021). Libraries were built with the immunoSEQ multiplex PCR assay. Sourced from immuneACCESS, this table was stored by TCRdb with only in-frame sequences that have V and J called. A share of the clones is absent; for the studies checked, an unresolved V gene accounts for under half, and the remainder has no known explanation. The sample has about 300,000 clones on record, roughly 90% of them singletons. 2.2% of the sample belongs to the ten largest clones. Material: peripheral blood. These receptors originate from a woman under 40 with COVID-19, enrolled during active disease.

The genes are TRBV10-2 and TRBJ1-2; the match to TRBD1 covers 11 bases. J gave up 7 bases and V 8 bases, and 9 bases lay outside the gene matches. The CDR3 consists of 14 residues. CDR1 is WSHSY, CDR2 SAAADI, per germline. This chain's CDR3 is CASSPGQGVGGYTF. The CDR3 DNA follows: TGCGCCAGCTCTCCGGGACAGGGGGTTGGTGGCTACACCTTC.

The chain couples TRBV6-1 to TRBJ2-7, with 10 bases matching TRBD2. V lost 2 bases to trimming and J lost 4 bases; unmatched junction nucleotides: 8. Germline loops: CDR1 MNHNS, CDR2 SASEGT. This CDR3 comprises 16 residues. The CDR3 DNA follows: TGTGCCAGCAGTGAAAGGCCTAGCGGGAGCCGATACGAGCAGTACTTC. This translates into CASSERPSGSRYEQYF.